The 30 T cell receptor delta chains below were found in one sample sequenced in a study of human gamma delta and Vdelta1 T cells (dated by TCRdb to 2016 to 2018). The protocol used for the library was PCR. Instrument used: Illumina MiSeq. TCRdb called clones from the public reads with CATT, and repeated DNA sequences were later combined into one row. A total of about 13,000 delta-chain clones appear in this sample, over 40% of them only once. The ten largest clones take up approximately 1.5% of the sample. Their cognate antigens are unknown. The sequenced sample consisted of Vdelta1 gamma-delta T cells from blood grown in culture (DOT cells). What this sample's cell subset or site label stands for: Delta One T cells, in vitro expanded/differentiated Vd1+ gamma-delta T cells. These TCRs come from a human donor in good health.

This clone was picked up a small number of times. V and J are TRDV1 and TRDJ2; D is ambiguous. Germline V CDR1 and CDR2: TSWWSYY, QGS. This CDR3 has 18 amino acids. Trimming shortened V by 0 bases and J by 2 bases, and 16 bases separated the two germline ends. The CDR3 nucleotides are TGTGCTCTTGGGGAACTAGCCACGTTTCGCGTGTTGACAGCACAACTCTTCTTT. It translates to CALGELATFRVLTAQLFF.

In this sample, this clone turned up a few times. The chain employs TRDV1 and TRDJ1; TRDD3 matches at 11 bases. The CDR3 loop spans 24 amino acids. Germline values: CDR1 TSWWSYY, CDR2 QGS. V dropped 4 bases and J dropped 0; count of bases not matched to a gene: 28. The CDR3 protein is CALGAIPFPVSLGDTRPYTDKLIF. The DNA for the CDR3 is TGTGCTCTTGGGGCCATACCCTTCCCTGTAAGTCTGGGGGATACCCGACCGTACACCGATAAACTCATCTTT.

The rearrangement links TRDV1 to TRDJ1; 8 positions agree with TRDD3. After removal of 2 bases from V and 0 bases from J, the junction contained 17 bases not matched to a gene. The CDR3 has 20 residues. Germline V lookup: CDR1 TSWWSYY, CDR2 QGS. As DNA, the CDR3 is TGTGCTCTTGGGGAAGGGGTCTTCCCCCGTGGTGGGGGATACACCGATAAACTCATCTTT. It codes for CALGEGVFPRGGGYTDKLIF.

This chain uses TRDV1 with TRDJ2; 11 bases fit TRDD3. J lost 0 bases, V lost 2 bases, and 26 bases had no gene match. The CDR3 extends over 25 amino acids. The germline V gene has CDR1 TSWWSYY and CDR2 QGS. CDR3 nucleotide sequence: TGTGCTCTTGGGGAAGAGGGGGCTAACCCGCAGGTACTGGGGGATAGGGGAGCTTTGACAGCACAACTCTTCTTT. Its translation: CALGEEGANPQVLGDRGALTAQLFF.

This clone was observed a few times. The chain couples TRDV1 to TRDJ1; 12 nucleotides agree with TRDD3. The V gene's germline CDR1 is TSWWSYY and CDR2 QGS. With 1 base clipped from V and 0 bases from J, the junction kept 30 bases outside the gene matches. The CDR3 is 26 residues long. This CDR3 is CALGERYNASYQPFHWGIQDTDKLIF. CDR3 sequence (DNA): TGTGCTCTTGGGGAACGATATAATGCTTCCTACCAGCCGTTTCACTGGGGGATACAGGACACCGATAAACTCATCTTT.

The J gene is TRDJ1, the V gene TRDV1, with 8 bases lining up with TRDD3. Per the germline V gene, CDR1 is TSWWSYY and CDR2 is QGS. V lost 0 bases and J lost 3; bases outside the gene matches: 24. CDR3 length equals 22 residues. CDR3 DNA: TGTGCTCTTGGGGAACTGGAACGAAGGGATATACTGGGGGGAGATACGGCCGATAAACTCATCTTT. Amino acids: CALGELERRDILGGDTADKLIF.

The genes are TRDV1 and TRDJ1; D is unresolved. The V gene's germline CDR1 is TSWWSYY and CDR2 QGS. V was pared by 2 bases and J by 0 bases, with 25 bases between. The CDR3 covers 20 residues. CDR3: CALGEIYTSCLPPYTDKLIF. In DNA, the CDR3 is TGTGCTCTTGGGGAAATCTACACCTCCTGCCTCCCACCGTACACCGATAAACTCATCTTT.

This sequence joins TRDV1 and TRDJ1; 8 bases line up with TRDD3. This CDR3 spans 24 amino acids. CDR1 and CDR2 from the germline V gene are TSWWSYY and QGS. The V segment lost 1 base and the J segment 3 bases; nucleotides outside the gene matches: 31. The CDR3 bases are TGTGCTCTTGGGGAACATCAGGACCTACCCATTTGGACCCTTTCTACTGGGGGTTCCGATAAACTCATCTTT. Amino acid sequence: CALGEHQDLPIWTLSTGGSDKLIF.

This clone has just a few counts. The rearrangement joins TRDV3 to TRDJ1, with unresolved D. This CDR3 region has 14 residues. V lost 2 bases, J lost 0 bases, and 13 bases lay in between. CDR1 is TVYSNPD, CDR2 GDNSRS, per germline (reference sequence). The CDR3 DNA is TGTGCCTTTCTATACCGTCCTCACACCGATAAACTCATCTTT. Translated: CAFLYRPHTDKLIF.

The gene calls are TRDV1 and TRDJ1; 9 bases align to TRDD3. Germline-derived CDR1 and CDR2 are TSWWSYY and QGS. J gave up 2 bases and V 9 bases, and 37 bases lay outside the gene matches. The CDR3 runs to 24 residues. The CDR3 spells CALAIRLPPNSMGGWGMNTDKLIF. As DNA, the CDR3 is TGTGCTCTGGCTATACGCCTTCCTCCTAATTCAATGGGGGGCTGGGGGATGAATACCGATAAACTCATCTTT.

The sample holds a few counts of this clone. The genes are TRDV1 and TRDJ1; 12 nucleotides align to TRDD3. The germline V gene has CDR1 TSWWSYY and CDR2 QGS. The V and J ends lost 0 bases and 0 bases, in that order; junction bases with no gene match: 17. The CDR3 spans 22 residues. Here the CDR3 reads CALGELGLLGTGGYRYTDKLIF. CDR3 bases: TGTGCTCTTGGGGAACTAGGCCTTCTAGGTACTGGGGGATACAGGTACACCGATAAACTCATCTTT.

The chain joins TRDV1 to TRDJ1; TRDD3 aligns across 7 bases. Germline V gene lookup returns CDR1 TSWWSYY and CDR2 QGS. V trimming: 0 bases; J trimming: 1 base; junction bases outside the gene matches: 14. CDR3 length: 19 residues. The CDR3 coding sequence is TGTGCTCTTGGGGAACTGGATGGTGTGCCGGGGGATGGCACCGATAAACTCATCTTT. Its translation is CALGELDGVPGDGTDKLIF.

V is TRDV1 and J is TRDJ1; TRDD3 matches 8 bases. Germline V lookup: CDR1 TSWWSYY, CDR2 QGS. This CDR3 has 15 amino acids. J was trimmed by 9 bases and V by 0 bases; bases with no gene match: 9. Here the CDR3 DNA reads TGTGCTCTTGGGGAACTAGATGGGGGATGCCCCCAACTCATCTTT. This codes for CALGELDGGCPQLIF.

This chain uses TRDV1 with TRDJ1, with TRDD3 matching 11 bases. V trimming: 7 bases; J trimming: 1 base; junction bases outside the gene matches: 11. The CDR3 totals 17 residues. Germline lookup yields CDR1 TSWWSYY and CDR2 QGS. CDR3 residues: CALAAWVLGDSTDKLIF. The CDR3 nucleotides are TGTGCTCTTGCGGCTTGGGTACTGGGGGATAGCACCGATAAACTCATCTTT.

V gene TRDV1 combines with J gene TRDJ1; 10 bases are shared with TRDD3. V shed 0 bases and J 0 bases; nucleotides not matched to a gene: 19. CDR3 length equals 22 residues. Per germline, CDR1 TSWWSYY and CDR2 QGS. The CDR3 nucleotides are TGTGCTCTTGGGGAACTAACTACCTACACCCTGGGGGATAGATTCTACACCGATAAACTCATCTTT. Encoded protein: CALGELTTYTLGDRFYTDKLIF.

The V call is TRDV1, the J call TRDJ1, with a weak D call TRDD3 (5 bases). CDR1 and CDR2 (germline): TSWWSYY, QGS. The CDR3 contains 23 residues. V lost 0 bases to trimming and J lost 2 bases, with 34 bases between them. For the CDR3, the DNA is TGTGCTCTTGGGGAACTCCCTTTTTGGGATGGGGTCCCCGACCCAAGGTTGACCGATAAACTCATCTTT. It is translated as CALGELPFWDGVPDPRLTDKLIF.

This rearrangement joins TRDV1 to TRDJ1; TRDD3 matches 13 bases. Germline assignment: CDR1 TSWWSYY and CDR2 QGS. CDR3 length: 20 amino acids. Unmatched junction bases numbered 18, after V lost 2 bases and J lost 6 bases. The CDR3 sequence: CALGEGSSTYWGIRCNKLIF. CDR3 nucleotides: TGTGCTCTTGGGGAAGGCTCCTCCACTTACTGGGGGATACGCTGTAATAAACTCATCTTT.

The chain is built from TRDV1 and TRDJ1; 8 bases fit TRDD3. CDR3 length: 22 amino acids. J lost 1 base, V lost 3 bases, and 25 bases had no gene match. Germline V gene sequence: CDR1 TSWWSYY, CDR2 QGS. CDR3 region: CALGDGPLLLGGIMLRTDKLIF. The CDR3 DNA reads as TGTGCTCTTGGGGACGGACCCCTTCTGTTGGGGGGGATAATGTTACGCACCGATAAACTCATCTTT.

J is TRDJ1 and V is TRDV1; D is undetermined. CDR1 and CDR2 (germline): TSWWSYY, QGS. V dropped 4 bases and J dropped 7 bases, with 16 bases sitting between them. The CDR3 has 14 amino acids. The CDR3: CALGGLRPRGKLIF. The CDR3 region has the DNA TGTGCTCTTGGGGGACTACGGCCCAGGGGTAAACTCATCTTT.

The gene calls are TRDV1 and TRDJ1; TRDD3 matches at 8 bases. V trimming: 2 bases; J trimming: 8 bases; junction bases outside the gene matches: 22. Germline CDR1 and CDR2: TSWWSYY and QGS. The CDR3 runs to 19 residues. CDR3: CALGESYSQLNWGRKKLIF. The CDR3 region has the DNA TGTGCTCTTGGGGAATCATACTCCCAGCTCAACTGGGGGCGGAAAAAACTCATCTTT.

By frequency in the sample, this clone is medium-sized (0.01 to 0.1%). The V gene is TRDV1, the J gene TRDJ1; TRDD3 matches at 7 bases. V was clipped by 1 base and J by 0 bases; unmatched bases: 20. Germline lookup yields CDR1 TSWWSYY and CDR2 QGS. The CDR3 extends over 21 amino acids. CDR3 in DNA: TGTGCTCTTGGGGAACCTCCGATTGATGGGGGAGTCCTGGGGTACACCGATAAACTCATCTTT. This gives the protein CALGEPPIDGGVLGYTDKLIF.

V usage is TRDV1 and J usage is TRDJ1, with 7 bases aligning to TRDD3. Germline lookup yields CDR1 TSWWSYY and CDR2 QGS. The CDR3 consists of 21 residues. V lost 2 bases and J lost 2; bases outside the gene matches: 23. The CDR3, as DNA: TGTGCTCTTGGGGAATGGCCGGTTCCGCTCGTTCCTGGGGGGACTACCGATAAACTCATCTTT. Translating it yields CALGEWPVPLVPGGTTDKLIF.

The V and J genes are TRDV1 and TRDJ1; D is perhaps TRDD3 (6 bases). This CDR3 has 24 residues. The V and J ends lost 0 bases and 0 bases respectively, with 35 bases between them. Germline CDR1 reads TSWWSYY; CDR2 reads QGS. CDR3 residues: CALGELAYSEGGTQRVQYTDKLIF. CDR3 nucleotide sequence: TGTGCTCTTGGGGAACTAGCCTACTCAGAAGGGGGGACCCAGCGAGTCCAGTACACCGATAAACTCATCTTT.

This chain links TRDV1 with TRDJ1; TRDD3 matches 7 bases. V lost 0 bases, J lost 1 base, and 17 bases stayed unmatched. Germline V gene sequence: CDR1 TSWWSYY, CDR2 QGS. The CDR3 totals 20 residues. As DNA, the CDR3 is TGTGCTCTTGGGGAACTAGAGCCCCGGAACTGGGGTCATGGCACCGATAAACTCATCTTT. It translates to CALGELEPRNWGHGTDKLIF.

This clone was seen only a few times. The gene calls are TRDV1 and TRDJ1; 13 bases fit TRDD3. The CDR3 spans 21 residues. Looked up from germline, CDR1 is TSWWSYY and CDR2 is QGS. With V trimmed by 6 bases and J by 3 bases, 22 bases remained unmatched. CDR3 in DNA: TGTGCTCTTGGAAAATCTTCCTACTCTGTACTGGGGGATACGCTGGCCGATAAACTCATCTTT. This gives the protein CALGKSSYSVLGDTLADKLIF.

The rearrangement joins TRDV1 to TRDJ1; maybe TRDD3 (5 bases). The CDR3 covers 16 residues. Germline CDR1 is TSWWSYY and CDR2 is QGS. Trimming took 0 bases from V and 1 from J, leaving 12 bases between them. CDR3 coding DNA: TGTGCTCTTGGGGAACTGGAGCTGGGACCCACCGATAAACTCATCTTT. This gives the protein CALGELELGPTDKLIF.

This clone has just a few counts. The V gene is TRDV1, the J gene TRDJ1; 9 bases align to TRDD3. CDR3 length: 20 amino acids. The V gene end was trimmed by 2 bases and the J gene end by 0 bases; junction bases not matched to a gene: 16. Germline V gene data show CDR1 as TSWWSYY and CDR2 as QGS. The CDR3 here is CALGERRRHWGTWYTDKLIF. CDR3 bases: TGTGCTCTTGGGGAAAGACGGCGACACTGGGGGACCTGGTACACCGATAAACTCATCTTT.

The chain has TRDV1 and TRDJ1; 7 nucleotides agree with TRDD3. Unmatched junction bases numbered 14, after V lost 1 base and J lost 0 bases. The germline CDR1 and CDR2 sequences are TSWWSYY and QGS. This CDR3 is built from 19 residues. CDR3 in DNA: TGTGCTCTTGGGGAACCAGAAGCAGGGGGATCTGGCTACACCGATAAACTCATCTTT. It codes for CALGEPEAGGSGYTDKLIF.

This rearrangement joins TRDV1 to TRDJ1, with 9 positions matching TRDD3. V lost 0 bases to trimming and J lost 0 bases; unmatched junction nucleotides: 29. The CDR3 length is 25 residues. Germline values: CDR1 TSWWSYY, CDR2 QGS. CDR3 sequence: CALGELLGGSPYWGNLSSYTDKLIF. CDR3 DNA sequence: TGTGCTCTTGGGGAACTATTAGGGGGATCCCCGTACTGGGGGAACCTCTCCTCCTACACCGATAAACTCATCTTT.

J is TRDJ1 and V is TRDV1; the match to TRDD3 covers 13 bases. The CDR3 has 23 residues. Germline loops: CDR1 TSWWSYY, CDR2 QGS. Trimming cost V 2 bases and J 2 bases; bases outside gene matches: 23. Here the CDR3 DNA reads TGTGCTCTTGGGGAATACTACGGACCCCTTACTGGGGGATACGCTTCGTGTACCGATAAACTCATCTTT. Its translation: CALGEYYGPLTGGYASCTDKLIF.